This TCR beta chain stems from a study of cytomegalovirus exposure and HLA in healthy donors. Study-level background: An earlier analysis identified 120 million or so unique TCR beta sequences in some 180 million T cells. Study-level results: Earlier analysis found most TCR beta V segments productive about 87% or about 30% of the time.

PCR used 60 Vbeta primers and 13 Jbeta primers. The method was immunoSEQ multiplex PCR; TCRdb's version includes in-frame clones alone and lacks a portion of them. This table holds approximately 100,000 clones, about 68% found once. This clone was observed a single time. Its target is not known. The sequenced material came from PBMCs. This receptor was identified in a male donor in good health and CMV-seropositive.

The CDR3 loop is CASSSQDRAFYEQYF. CDR3 nucleotide sequence: TGTGCCAGCAGTTCCCAGGACAGGGCCTTCTACGAGCAGTACTTC. The V call is TRBV6-1, the J call TRBJ2-7, with 8 bases matching TRBD1. V trimming: 5 bases; J trimming: 3 bases; junction bases outside the gene matches: 9. The V gene's germline CDR1 is MNHNS and CDR2 SASEGT. The CDR3 totals 15 residues.